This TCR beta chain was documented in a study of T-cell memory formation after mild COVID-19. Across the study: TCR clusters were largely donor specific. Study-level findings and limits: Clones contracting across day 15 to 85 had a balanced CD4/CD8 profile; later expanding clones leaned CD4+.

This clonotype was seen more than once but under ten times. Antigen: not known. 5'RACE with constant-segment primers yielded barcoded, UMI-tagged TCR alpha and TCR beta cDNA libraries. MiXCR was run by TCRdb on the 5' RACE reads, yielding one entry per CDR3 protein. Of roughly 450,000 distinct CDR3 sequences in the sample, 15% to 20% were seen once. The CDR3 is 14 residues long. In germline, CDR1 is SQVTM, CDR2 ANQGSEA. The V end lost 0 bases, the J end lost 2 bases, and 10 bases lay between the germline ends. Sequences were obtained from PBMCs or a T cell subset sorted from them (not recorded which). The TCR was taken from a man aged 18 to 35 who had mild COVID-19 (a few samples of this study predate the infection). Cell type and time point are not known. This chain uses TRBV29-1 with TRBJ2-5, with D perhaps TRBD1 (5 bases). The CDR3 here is CSVEEQDLQETQYF. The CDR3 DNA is TGCAGCGTTGAAGAACAGGACCTACAAGAGACCCAGTACTTC.